A selection of T cell receptor beta chains follows, all from one sample in a study of control samples from healthy donors and cancer patients. Method: immunoSEQ multiplex PCR; TCRdb's copy keeps in-frame clones and lacks some. The profile covers fewer than 200,000 clones, with 85% to 95% appearing a single time and over 3.5% taken by the ten largest. Sequenced sample: blood. These receptors originate from a woman aged 55-70 years in good health. CDR3s include the opening cysteine and the closing phenylalanine or tryptophan. A D gene is named only where the DNA matches it firmly. Clone size is stated in some rows and not others, as once, few, many or a class when expanded.

d_call clone_size j_call v_call cdr3_aa cdr3_nt
TRBD1 - TRBJ2-3 TRBV2 CASSGHGQGADTQYF TGTGCCAGTAGTGGTCACGGACAGGGGGCAGATACGCAGTATTTT
- once TRBJ2-5 TRBV7-6 CASSGPQETQYF TGTGCCAGCAGCGGTCCGCAAGAGACCCAGTACTTC
TRBD1 - TRBJ1-2 TRBV7-8 CASSTRQGADPDYGYTF TGTGCCAGCAGCACACGACAGGGCGCAGACCCCGACTATGGCTACACCTTC
- - TRBJ1-2 TRBV3-1/TRBV3-2 CASSPQARDGYTF TGTGCCAGCAGCCCACAGGCCAGGGATGGCTACACCTTC
- - TRBJ2-1 TRBV6-6 CASRGNNEQFF TGTGCCAGCAGGGGAAACAATGAGCAGTTCTTC
TRBD1 - TRBJ1-5 TRBV7-9 CASSLGVGTGSQPQHF TGTGCCAGCAGCTTGGGGGTCGGGACAGGGAGTCAGCCCCAGCATTTT
TRBD1 - TRBJ1-1 TRBV30 CAWTVGTGHTEAFF TGTGCCTGGACGGTCGGGACAGGTCACACTGAAGCTTTCTTT
TRBD2 - TRBJ2-4 TRBV30 CASTLAGGLAKNIQYF TGTGCCTCAACCCTAGCGGGGGGGTTGGCCAAAAACATTCAGTACTTC
- - TRBJ1-6 TRBV10-3 CAISEFADNSPLHF TGTGCCATCAGTGAATTTGCTGATAATTCACCCCTCCACTTT
- - TRBJ1-1 TRBV10-3 CAARGGSTEAFF TGTGCCGCACGGGGGGGCTCCACTGAAGCTTTCTTT
TRBD1 - TRBJ1-6 TRBV5-1 CASSPGQGDSPLHF TGCGCCAGCAGCCCCGGACAGGGGGATTCACCCCTCCACTTT
TRBD1 - TRBJ2-7 TRBV6-5 CAAQGGNEQYF TGTGCCGCGCAAGGGGGCAACGAGCAGTACTTC
- - TRBJ1-6 TRBV2 CASSEAQAGNSPLHF TGTGCCAGCAGTGAGGCTCAGGCGGGGAATTCACCCCTCCACTTT
- - TRBJ2-7 TRBV5-6 CASSLPTDSYEQYF TGTGCCAGCAGCCTCCCGACAGACTCCTACGAGCAGTACTTC
TRBD1 - TRBJ2-7 TRBV6-5 CASKKTGTVYYEQYF TGTGCCAGCAAGAAGACAGGGACGGTGTACTACGAGCAGTACTTC
- - TRBJ1-1 TRBV25-1 CASSKDRNTEAFF TGTGCCAGCAGTAAGGACCGGAACACTGAAGCTTTCTTT
- - TRBJ2-7 TRBV7-8 CASSSEVWEQYF TGTGCCAGCAGCTCCGAAGTCTGGGAGCAGTACTTC
TRBD1 - TRBJ1-1 TRBV3-1/TRBV3-2 CASSRTGKNTEAFF TGTGCCAGCAGCAGGACAGGGAAGAACACTGAAGCTTTCTTT
- once TRBJ1-1 TRBV25-1 CASSGQVNTEAFF TGTGCCAGCAGTGGGCAGGTGAACACTGAAGCTTTCTTT
- - TRBJ2-2 TRBV9 CASSINTGELFF TGTGCCAGCAGCATTAACACCGGGGAGCTGTTTTTT
- few TRBJ2-7 TRBV7-9 CASSLDLGVTSYEQYF TGTGCCAGCAGCTTAGATCTCGGGGTGACTTCCTACGAGCAGTACTTC
- - TRBJ1-5 TRBV19 CASSMYRRGNQPQHF TGTGCCAGTAGTATGTACAGGCGAGGCAATCAGCCCCAGCATTTT
- - TRBJ1-4 TRBV11-2 CASSRADNEKLFF TGTGCCAGCAGTCGGGCCGATAATGAAAAACTGTTTTTT
- - TRBJ2-1 TRBV9 CASSVGTGSYNEQFF TGTGCCAGCAGCGTTGGGACTGGCTCCTACAATGAGCAGTTCTTC
TRBD1 - TRBJ2-7 TRBV12-5 CASGLNQGAVYEQYF TGTGCTAGTGGTTTGAACCAGGGGGCTGTCTACGAGCAGTACTTC
- - TRBJ1-6 TRBV18 CASSPLSSYNSPLHF TGTGCCAGCTCACCCCTCAGCTCCTATAATTCACCCCTCCACTTT
- - TRBJ2-3 TRBV7-9 CASSSGATADTQYF TGTGCCAGCAGCTCAGGGGCGACCGCAGATACGCAGTATTTT
- - TRBJ1-1 TRBV9 CASSASRNTEAFF TGTGCCAGCAGCGCCTCCAGGAACACTGAAGCTTTCTTT
- - TRBJ1-1 TRBV5-1 CASSATGSSTEAFF TGCGCCAGCAGCGCCACAGGGTCGAGCACTGAAGCTTTCTTT
- once TRBJ1-5 TRBV30 CAWSEGLYSNQPQHF TGTGCCTGGAGTGAGGGACTGTATAGCAATCAGCCCCAGCATTTT
- - TRBJ2-4 TRBV27 CASSFYPGRGNIQYF TGTGCCAGCAGTTTTTACCCGGGACGGGGTAACATTCAGTACTTC
TRBD1 - TRBJ2-4 TRBV23-1 CARRDREAKNIQYF TGCGCCAGACGGGACAGGGAGGCCAAAAACATTCAGTACTTC
- - TRBJ1-1 TRBV18 CASSPDGGRGEAFF TGTGCCAGCTCACCAGACGGGGGGCGCGGTGAAGCTTTCTTT
TRBD1 - TRBJ1-4 TRBV5-4 CASSSGQVDEKLFF TGTGCCAGCAGCTCTGGACAGGTCGATGAAAAACTGTTTTTT
- - TRBJ1-6 TRBV11-2 CASSLESPSGSSPLHF TGTGCCAGCAGCTTAGAAAGTCCATCTGGGAGTTCACCCCTCCACTTT
TRBD1 - TRBJ1-2 TRBV27 CASSGGNHYGYTF TGTGCCAGCTCAGGGGGAAATCACTATGGCTACACCTTC
TRBD1 - TRBJ2-2 TRBV7-9 CASRLGTGGTGELFF TGTGCCAGCAGGTTAGGGACAGGCGGCACCGGGGAGCTGTTTTTT
- - TRBJ2-3 TRBV30 CAWARDFTDTQYF TGTGCCTGGGCTAGGGACTTCACAGATACGCAGTATTTT
- once TRBJ2-5 TRBV15 CATSREQETQYF TGTGCCACCAGCAGGGAGCAAGAGACCCAGTACTTC
- - TRBJ2-7 TRBV11-2 CASSSMDGLRDEQYF TGTGCCAGCAGCTCGATGGACGGTCTTAGAGACGAGCAGTACTTC
- - TRBJ1-6 TRBV5-4 CASSLVQNNSPLHF TGTGCCAGCAGCTTGGTACAGAACAATTCACCCCTCCACTTT
TRBD1 - TRBJ2-7 TRBV5-1 CASSPRRGRGQNEQYF TGCGCCAGCAGCCCCCGTCGGGGCAGGGGGCAGAACGAGCAGTACTTC
TRBD1 - TRBJ2-7 TRBV3-1/TRBV3-2 CASGDSWTYEQYF TGTGCCAGCGGGGACAGCTGGACCTACGAGCAGTACTTC
- - TRBJ2-1 TRBV10-1 CASSEGSYNEQFF TGCGCCAGCAGTGAGGGCTCCTACAATGAGCAGTTCTTC
- - TRBJ1-4 TRBV19 CASSSRVGATNEKLFF TGTGCCAGTAGTAGCAGGGTAGGAGCAACTAATGAAAAACTGTTTTTT
TRBD2 - TRBJ2-5 TRBV3-1/TRBV3-2 CASSQGTSITETQYF TGTGCCAGCAGCCAAGGGACTAGTATTACGGAGACCCAGTACTTC
- - TRBJ1-3 TRBV7-7 CASSRDGYSGNTIYF TGTGCTAGCAGCCGGGACGGCTACTCTGGAAACACCATATATTTT
TRBD2 - TRBJ2-5 TRBV5-1 CASSWDQLAGGKETQYF TGCGCCAGCAGCTGGGACCAACTAGCGGGGGGCAAAGAGACCCAGTACTTC
- - TRBJ2-2 TRBV7-7 CASSFGWGPTGELFF TGTGCTAGCAGCTTCGGTTGGGGACCCACCGGGGAGCTGTTTTTT
TRBD1 - TRBJ1-5 TRBV19 CASSPRTGWAVWHF TGCGCCAGTTCCCCCCGGACAGGGTGGGCCGTGTGGCATTTT
- - TRBJ2-3 TRBV7-9 CASSRNGLTQYF TGTGCCAGCAGCCGCAATGGGCTCACGCAGTATTTT
- - TRBJ1-3 TRBV7-6 CASSLAAAGSGNTIYF TGTGCCAGCAGCTTAGCGGCTGCCGGTTCTGGAAACACCATATATTTT
- - TRBJ1-6 TRBV2 CASRDVGAYNSPLHF TGTGCCAGCAGAGACGTCGGGGCTTATAATTCACCCCTCCACTTT
TRBD1 - TRBJ2-7 TRBV3-1/TRBV3-2 CASSQYRGSYEQYF TGTGCCAGCAGCCAGTACAGGGGTTCCTACGAGCAGTACTTC
- - TRBJ1-1 TRBV4-3 CASSQNAPGNTEAFF TGCGCCAGCAGCCAAAATGCCCCCGGGAACACTGAAGCTTTCTTT
TRBD1 - TRBJ1-2 TRBV3-1/TRBV3-2 CASSSDRGLGYTF TGTGCCAGCAGCTCCGACAGGGGCTTAGGCTACACCTTC
TRBD1 - TRBJ2-2 TRBV6-5 CASRLQGANGELFF TGTGCCAGCCGCTTGCAGGGGGCGAACGGGGAGCTGTTTTTT